This T cell receptor (beta chain) was retrieved from a study of T cell responses to AZD1222 COVID-19 vaccine (dated by TCRdb to 2020 to 2023). Describing the broader study: AZD1222 recipients given second doses at about 4 weeks or at about 12 weeks were pooled, since spike-specific TCR depth and breadth were not found to differ between the two schedules. TCR sequencing was performed for over 230 trial participants, of whom 200 to 210 were given two doses of AZD1222 and approximately 25 were given two doses of MenACWY control vaccine. Trial participants were enrolled into age subgroups of 18-55, 56-69 and 70-plus years, which contained about 150, 28 and 57 TCR-sequenced participants, respectively. The paper's findings and limits, for the study overall: The vaccine-associated CD4 TCRs covered the entire spike protein, and the dominant responses fell in regions 160-218 and 743-854. Reportedly, almost half of the unique spike-specific TCRs recognized epitopes lying outside the regions that are mutated in the B.1.351 and B.1.1.7 variants. Most participants were white British and females outnumbered males, and the authors suggested that clonal diversity may have been underestimated. Conclusions about previously exposed vaccinees are limited, since just 5 or 6 AZD1222 recipients were seropositive for SARS-CoV-2 at baseline. A significant rise in spike-specific TCR breadth and depth was observed after two AZD1222 doses relative to day 0 and relative to MenACWY recipients. No day 14 peak-response samples were available, so repertoires were characterized only after the peak T cell response. In the small 56-69-year group, the increase in depth fell short of significance, most likely because of low power.

V sheds 3 bases and J sheds 0 bases, leaving 3 bases between their ends. There are 13 amino acids in the CDR3, from cysteine to phenylalanine inclusive. The only DNA kept is the CDR3, 39 bases in frame from the first base. According to the germline V gene, CDR1 reads MNHNS and CDR2 reads SASEGT. The CDR3 regions of human TCRbeta chains were subjected to immunosequencing. As for how the authors treated the data: TCRs in the repertoires were matched against a reference library of SARS-CoV-2-specific TCRs that had been generated with the MIRA antigen-specificity platform. Breadth meant the fraction of unique TCRs that were SARS-CoV-2-associated, whereas depth meant the fraction of total T cells that were SARS-CoV-2-associated. Using the MIRA data, every spike-specific TCR was mapped to the spike region that the TCR reacted to and assigned to either a CD4 or a CD8 class. Log10-transformed breadth and depth values were compared by one-way ANOVA with Sidak's multiple comparisons tests. In TCRdb, the immuneACCESS table is reduced to in-frame sequences with V and J assigned. These tables do not hold every clone; where another copy was compared, an unresolved V gene accounts for under half, and the others remain unexplained. D and trimming were read from the DNA, whereas the V and J calls and clone size are those reported in that table. The sample data list about 130,000 clones, and about 82% of these were observed just once. In total, the top ten clones hold 9% to 15% of the sample.

The meaning of the sample's time point label: baseline before first vaccination. Samples from vaccinated people were obtained from the UK trials COV001 and COV002, which included a single-blind randomized controlled phase 2/3 trial of AZD1222 (ChAdOx1 nCoV-19) in healthy adults. For TCRbeta chain sequencing, PBMC samples from trial participants were taken at day 0 and at day 28 after the second dose. A note on this clone: No cognate antigen has been identified for it. No quality values exist for individual bases; no much larger clone is one base distant.

The sample in question was peripheral blood, obtained on day 0 of AZD1222 vaccination. The sequence links TRBV6-1 to TRBJ1-3; the D gene lacks a confident call. This TCR came from an adult in good health. The CDR3 is CASSDTSGNTIYF. The DNA reads as follows: TGTGCCAGCAGTGATACCTCTGGAAACACCATATATTTT.